This TCR beta chain was sequenced during a study of technical replicates of blood from a few donors (dated by TCRdb to 2016 to 2017). The CDR3 measures 15 amino acids from cysteine to phenylalanine. Only the CDR3 part of the read is kept: 45 bases, read in frame from the first base. V drops 0 bases and J drops 6 bases, leaving 14 bases in between. Reading the germline V gene gives CDR1 MNHEY and CDR2 SVGAGI. Library prep was done by the immunoSEQ multiplex PCR assay. TCRdb retrieved this table from immuneACCESS and kept in-frame rearrangements only. Not all clones are present; in checked studies, unresolved V genes account for under half, and no reason is known for the remainder. The sample records roughly 93,000 clones, around 95% of which are singletons. Less than 0.25% of the sample comes from the top ten. On this clone itself: No antigen is known for it. Within one base of it there is no much larger clone, and no base qualities were kept.

The source of this sequence is a human donor in good health. The specimen was T cells isolated from PBMCs. This chain is built from TRBV6-5 and TRBJ1-2; a tentative D match to TRBD1 spans 5 bases. The sequenced DNA is TGTGCCAGCAGTTACTCGCGGGGGAGGGTGGATGGCTACACCTTC. Translated, it reads CASSYSRGRVDGYTF.